This is a list of T cell receptor beta chains from one sample in a study of T cell responses to AZD1222 COVID-19 vaccine. Clones were read by immunoSEQ multiplex PCR, and TCRdb kept only the in-frame ones, dropping some. The table has approximately 150,000 clones, about 90% seen once; the top ten hold 0.9% to 1.2%. The sequenced sample was peripheral blood, obtained 28 days after the second AZD1222 dose. All receptors come from an adult who received the AZD1222 COVID-19 vaccine. Both conserved end residues are part of each CDR3. D genes are given only for firm matches. Clone size appears in some rows only: once, few, many, or a class for an expanded clone.

cdr3_nt	cdr3_aa	clone_size	v_call	j_call	d_call
TGTGCCAGCTCGCAAAACGCAGGGGGCGTGAACTATGGCTACACCTTC	CASSQNAGGVNYGYTF	NA	TRBV18	TRBJ1-2	TRBD1
TGTGCCAGCAGCGAAAGCGGGGTCCAAGAGACCCAGTACTTC	CASSESGVQETQYF	NA	TRBV9	TRBJ2-5	TRBD2
TGTGCCAGCAGTTCGGGAGGAGGGACCGTCGGTGGCTACACCTTC	CASSSGGGTVGGYTF	NA	TRBV27	TRBJ1-2	NA
TGTGCCAGCAGCCAAGGGTCAGGGGACTATGGCTACACCTTC	CASSQGSGDYGYTF	NA	TRBV3-1/TRBV3-2	TRBJ1-2	NA
TGTGCCAGCAGTCCACCGAATCAGCCCCAGCATTTT	CASSPPNQPQHF	once	TRBV6-6	TRBJ1-5	NA
TGTGCCAGCAGTGCCGGCGGATCTGGCTACACCTTC	CASSAGGSGYTF	NA	TRBV9	TRBJ1-2	NA
TGTGCCAGCAGTGAAGCCCGACTAGCTATGGGGCAAGAGACCCAGTACTTC	CASSEARLAMGQETQYF	once	TRBV2	TRBJ2-5	TRBD2
TGCGCCAGCAGCCAAGATTGGACAGTTAACTATGGCTACACCTTC	CASSQDWTVNYGYTF	NA	TRBV4-1	TRBJ1-2	NA
TGTGCCAGCAGCTTAGGCTCCCTTAGAAATCAGCCCCAGCATTTT	CASSLGSLRNQPQHF	NA	TRBV11-2	TRBJ1-5	NA
TGTGCCAGCAGCTTAGGAGGGAGAGACAATGAGCAGTTCTTC	CASSLGGRDNEQFF	NA	TRBV7-9	TRBJ2-1	NA
TGCGCCAGCAGCTTGGCCATAGCGGGGGAGGAGACCCAGTACTTC	CASSLAIAGEETQYF	NA	TRBV5-1	TRBJ2-5	TRBD2
TGTGCCAGCAACAATGCAGGGCGAAGCCAGCCCCAGCATTTT	CASNNAGRSQPQHF	NA	TRBV7-2	TRBJ1-5	NA
TGTGCCCGTCAACGGGGTCCGAACACCGGGGAGCTGTTTTTT	CARQRGPNTGELFF	NA	TRBV30	TRBJ2-2	NA
TGTGCCAGCAGTTTGGCCCGAGGGACGGTCGGAAACACCATATATTTT	CASSLARGTVGNTIYF	NA	TRBV6-5	TRBJ1-3	NA
TGCGCCAGCAGCCCCCGTAGCGGGGTGGGGGAGCTGTTTTTT	CASSPRSGVGELFF	NA	TRBV4-1	TRBJ2-2	TRBD2
TGTGCCAGCAGCCAACGGACAGGAAGCAATCAGCCCCAGCATTTT	CASSQRTGSNQPQHF	NA	TRBV3-1/TRBV3-2	TRBJ1-5	TRBD1
TGTGCCAGCTCACCAGTGGAGGGGAGTCAGCCCCAGCATTTT	CASSPVEGSQPQHF	NA	TRBV18	TRBJ1-5	NA
TGTGCCAGCAGGGTGGACAGGGCAAATGAAAAACTGTTTTTT	CASRVDRANEKLFF	once	TRBV5-5	TRBJ1-4	TRBD1
TGTGCCAGCAGTTACACCTATCAGCCCCAGCATTTT	CASSYTYQPQHF	NA	TRBV12-3/TRBV12-4	TRBJ1-5	NA
TGTGCCAGCAGTGGCGACAGCGGGCAGTTCTTC	CASSGDSGQFF	NA	TRBV2	TRBJ2-1	NA
TGTGCCAGCAGTTACTCACAGGGGATCCCAGGGGATGGCTACACCTTC	CASSYSQGIPGDGYTF	NA	TRBV6-6	TRBJ1-2	TRBD1
TGTGCCAGCAGCTTGGCCTTGGGACAGAACTATGGCTACACCTTC	CASSLALGQNYGYTF	NA	TRBV5-5	TRBJ1-2	TRBD1
TGTGCCAGCAGCCTGAGAGCGGGGGGGCTCAATGAGCAGTTCTTC	CASSLRAGGLNEQFF	NA	TRBV27	TRBJ2-1	TRBD2
TGTGCCAGCTCAGGGGTAGACACTGAAGCTTTCTTT	CASSGVDTEAFF	NA	TRBV28	TRBJ1-1	NA
TGTGCCAGTAGTGACTGGGTAGCAACTAATGAAAAACTGTTTTTT	CASSDWVATNEKLFF	NA	TRBV19	TRBJ1-4	NA
TGTGCCAGCAGTTACGTGGACAGGGGGCGAGGCTACACCTTC	CASSYVDRGRGYTF	NA	TRBV6-5	TRBJ1-2	TRBD1
TGCGCCAGCAGCCAGGCACCGGGACAATTTAACTATGGCTACACCTTC	CASSQAPGQFNYGYTF	NA	TRBV4-1	TRBJ1-2	NA
TGTGCCAGCAGTTTTGCGAAATACACTGAAGCTTTCTTT	CASSFAKYTEAFF	NA	TRBV6-6	TRBJ1-1	NA
TGTGCCAGCAGTCCTGGGGGGGAAGTCTATGGTGGCTACACCTTC	CASSPGGEVYGGYTF	NA	TRBV6-5	TRBJ1-2	NA
TGTGCCAGCAGCCAAGAAGGTGAGGGAGGATACAATGAGCAGTTCTTC	CASSQEGEGGYNEQFF	NA	TRBV4-2	TRBJ2-1	NA
TGCGCCAGCAGCCAAGTCGTACAGGGCTACGAGCAGTACTTC	CASSQVVQGYEQYF	NA	TRBV4-1	TRBJ2-7	NA
TGTGCCAGCACCCCACGGGGACAGGGAGTGGGGACCCAGTACTTC	CASTPRGQGVGTQYF	NA	TRBV6-5	TRBJ2-5	TRBD1
TGTGCCAGCTCACTCCGGGGCTACTCCTACGAGCAGTACTTC	CASSLRGYSYEQYF	NA	TRBV18	TRBJ2-7	NA
TGTGCCAGCAGCTTAGTGCCCAGGTCCTCTAACACCGGGGAGCTGTTTTTT	CASSLVPRSSNTGELFF	NA	TRBV11-2	TRBJ2-2	NA
TGTGCCAGCAGCCAGAGTGGCCTGCTAGGCTACACCTTC	CASSQSGLLGYTF	NA	TRBV7-2	TRBJ1-2	NA
TGTGCCAGCAGCATGACAGGGGGCACCACTGAAGCTTTCTTT	CASSMTGGTTEAFF	NA	TRBV6-5	TRBJ1-1	TRBD1
TGTGCCAGCAGTGAATGGCTGGGACAGGGACAGGATGAGCAGTTCTTC	CASSEWLGQGQDEQFF	NA	TRBV6-1	TRBJ2-1	TRBD1
TGTGCCAGCTCACCTTCGGGTCAGAGATCCTACGAGCAGTACTTC	CASSPSGQRSYEQYF	NA	TRBV18	TRBJ2-7	NA
TGTGCCAGCAGCAAAACTAGCGGGGGGGCCTATGAGCAGTTCTTC	CASSKTSGGAYEQFF	NA	TRBV4-2	TRBJ2-1	TRBD2
TGTGCCAGCAGTTGGGATCGTGTTCAGCCCCAGCATTTT	CASSWDRVQPQHF	NA	TRBV6-2/TRBV6-3	TRBJ1-5	NA
TGTGCCAGCAGTTACTCTTCCGGGAATGAGCAGTTCTTC	CASSYSSGNEQFF	NA	TRBV6-5	TRBJ2-1	NA
TGCGCCAGCAGCTCGGGACAGGGGGCCACCGGGGAGCTGTTTTTT	CASSSGQGATGELFF	NA	TRBV5-1	TRBJ2-2	TRBD1
TGTGCCAGCAGCTTAGTGGGGCGGGGCCCCGGCTACACCTTC	CASSLVGRGPGYTF	NA	TRBV7-9	TRBJ1-2	NA
TGTGCCACCAGCAGAGAGGGCCGGCCCCAGCATTTT	CATSREGRPQHF	few	TRBV15	TRBJ1-5	NA
TGCGCCACCCAGACAGGGGCGCACGAGCAGTACTTC	CATQTGAHEQYF	NA	TRBV10-2	TRBJ2-7	TRBD1